This T cell receptor beta chain came from a study of T cell clones after liver transplantation. Study-wide points: In 5 of 8 subjects, circulating graft-donor-reactive CD4 TCRbeta sequences fell significantly after transplant.

A note on this clone: Antigen specificity is unknown.

This CDR3 has 18 amino acids. CDR1 and CDR2 (germline): SEHNR, FQNEAQ (reference sequence). V gave up 1 base and J gave up 7 bases, with 22 bases separating them. The table came from immunoSEQ multiplex PCR; TCRdb's copy has only in-frame clones and leaves some out. This sample carries 93,000 or so clones, around 80% of them seen once, and the ten largest clones take around 3%. The chain combines TRBV7-9 with TRBJ2-2, with D unclear. The sequence derives from a human patient who received a liver transplant. Some T cells may be provided by the graft donor. Material: CD4+ T cells from blood, obtained 47 months after liver transplant. The chain's CDR3 is CASSLDGGPVASIGELFF. DNA of the CDR3: TGTGCCAGCAGCTTAGATGGCGGCCCGGTTGCTTCCATCGGGGAGCTGTTTTTT. The full variable domain, its missing parts supplied by reference TRBV7-9 and TRBJ2-2, is DTGVSQNPRHKITKRGQNVTFRCDPISEHNRLYWYRQTLGQGPEFLTYFQNEAQLEKSRLLSDRFSAERPKGSFSTLEIQRTEQGDSAMYLCASSLDGGPVASIGELFFGEGSRLTVL.